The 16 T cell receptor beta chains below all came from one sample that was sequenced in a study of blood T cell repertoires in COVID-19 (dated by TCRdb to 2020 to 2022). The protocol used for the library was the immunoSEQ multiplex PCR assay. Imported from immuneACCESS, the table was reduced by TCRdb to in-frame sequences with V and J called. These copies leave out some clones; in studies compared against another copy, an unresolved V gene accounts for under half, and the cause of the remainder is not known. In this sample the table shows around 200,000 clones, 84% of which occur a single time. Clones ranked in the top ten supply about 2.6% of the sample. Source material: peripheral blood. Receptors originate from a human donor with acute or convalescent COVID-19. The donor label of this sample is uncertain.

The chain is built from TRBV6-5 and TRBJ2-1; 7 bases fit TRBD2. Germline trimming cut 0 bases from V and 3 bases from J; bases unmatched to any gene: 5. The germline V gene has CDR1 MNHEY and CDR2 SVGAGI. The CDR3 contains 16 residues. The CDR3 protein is CASSYSFLAVYNEQFF. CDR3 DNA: TGTGCCAGCAGTTACTCCTTCCTAGCGGTCTACAATGAGCAGTTCTTC.

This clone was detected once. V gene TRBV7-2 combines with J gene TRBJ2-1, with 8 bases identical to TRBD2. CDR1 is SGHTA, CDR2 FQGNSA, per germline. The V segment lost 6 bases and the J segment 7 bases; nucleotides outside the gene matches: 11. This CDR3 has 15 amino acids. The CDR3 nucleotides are TGTGCCAGCAGTCTCGGGGGGGGCGCTGGGAATGAGCAGTTCTTC. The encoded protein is CASSLGGGAGNEQFF. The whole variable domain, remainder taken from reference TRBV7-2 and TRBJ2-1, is GAGVSQSPSNKVTEKGKDVELRCDPISGHTALYWYRQSLGQGLEFLIYFQGNSAPDKSGLPSDRFSAERTGGSVSTLTIQRTQQEDSAVYLCASSLGGGAGNEQFFGPGTRLTVL.

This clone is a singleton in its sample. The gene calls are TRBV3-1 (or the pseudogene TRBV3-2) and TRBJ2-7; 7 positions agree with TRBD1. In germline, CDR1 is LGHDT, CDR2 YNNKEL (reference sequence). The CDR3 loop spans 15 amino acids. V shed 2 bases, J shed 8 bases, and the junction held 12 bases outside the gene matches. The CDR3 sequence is CASSQIIFGQAQQYF. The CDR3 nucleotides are TGTGCCAGCAGCCAAATCATCTTCGGACAGGCCCAGCAGTACTTC.

The chain's CDR3 is CASTLRGTPPSGNTIYF. The CDR3 DNA is TGTGCCAGCACCCTGCGAGGGACTCCCCCCTCTGGAAACACCATATATTTT. The chain combines TRBV5-5 with TRBJ1-3, with D possibly being TRBD1 (5 bases). V lost 6 bases and J 0 bases, leaving 19 bases between the germline ends. Germline loops: CDR1 SGHKS, CDR2 YYEKEE (reference sequence). This CDR3 has 17 residues.

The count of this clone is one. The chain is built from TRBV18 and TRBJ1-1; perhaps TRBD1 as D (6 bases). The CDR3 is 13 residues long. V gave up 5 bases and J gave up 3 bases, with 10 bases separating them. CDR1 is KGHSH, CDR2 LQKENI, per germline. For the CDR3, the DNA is TGTGCCAGCTCAAGGACAGTATACACTGAAGCTTTCTTT. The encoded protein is CASSRTVYTEAFF.

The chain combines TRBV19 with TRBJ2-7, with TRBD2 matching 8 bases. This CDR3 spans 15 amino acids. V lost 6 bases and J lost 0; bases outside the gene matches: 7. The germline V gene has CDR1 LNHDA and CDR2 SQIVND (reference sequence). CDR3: CASSDSGESSYEQYF. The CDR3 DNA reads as TGTGCCAGTAGCGATAGCGGGGAAAGCTCCTACGAGCAGTACTTC.

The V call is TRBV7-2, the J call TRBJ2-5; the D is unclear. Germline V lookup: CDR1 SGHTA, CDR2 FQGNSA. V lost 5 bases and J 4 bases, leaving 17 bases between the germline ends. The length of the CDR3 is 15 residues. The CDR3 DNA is TGTGCCAGCAGCCACGTCCTCGAGGTCTCAGAGACCCAGTACTTC. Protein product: CASSHVLEVSETQYF.

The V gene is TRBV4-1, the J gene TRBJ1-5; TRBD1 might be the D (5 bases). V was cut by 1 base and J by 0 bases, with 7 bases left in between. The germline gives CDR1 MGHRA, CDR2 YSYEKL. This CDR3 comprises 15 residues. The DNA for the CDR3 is TGCGCCAGCAGCCAAGGGACAACTAGCAATCAGCCCCAGCATTTT. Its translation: CASSQGTTSNQPQHF.

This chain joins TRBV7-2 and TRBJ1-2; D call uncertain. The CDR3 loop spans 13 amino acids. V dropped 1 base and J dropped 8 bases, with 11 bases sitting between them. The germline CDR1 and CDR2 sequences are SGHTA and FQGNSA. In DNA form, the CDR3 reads TGTGCCAGCAGCTTAGGGCCCCTGAACGGCTACACCTTC. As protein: CASSLGPLNGYTF. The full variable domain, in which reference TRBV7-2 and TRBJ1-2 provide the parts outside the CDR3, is GAGVSQSPSNKVTEKGKDVELRCDPISGHTALYWYRQSLGQGLEFLIYFQGNSAPDKSGLPSDRFSAERTGGSVSTLTIQRTQQEDSAVYLCASSLGPLNGYTFGSGTRLTVV.

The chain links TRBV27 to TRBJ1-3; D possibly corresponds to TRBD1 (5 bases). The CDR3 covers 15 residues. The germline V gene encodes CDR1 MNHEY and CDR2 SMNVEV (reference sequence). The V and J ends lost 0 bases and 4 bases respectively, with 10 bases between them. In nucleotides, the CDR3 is TGTGCCAGCAGTTTATCGGACAAACCGGGAAACACCATATATTTT. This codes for CASSLSDKPGNTIYF.

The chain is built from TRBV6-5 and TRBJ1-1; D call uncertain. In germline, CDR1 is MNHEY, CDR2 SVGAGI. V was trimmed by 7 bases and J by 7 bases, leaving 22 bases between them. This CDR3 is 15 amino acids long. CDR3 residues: CASIPDRSHSGEAFF. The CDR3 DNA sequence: TGTGCCAGCATCCCAGACCGCTCTCACAGCGGTGAAGCTTTCTTT.

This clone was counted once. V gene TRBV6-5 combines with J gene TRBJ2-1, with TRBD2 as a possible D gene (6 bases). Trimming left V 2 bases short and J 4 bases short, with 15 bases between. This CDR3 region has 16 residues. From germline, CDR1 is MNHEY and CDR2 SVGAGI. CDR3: CASSYSRGKGYNEQFF. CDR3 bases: TGTGCCAGCAGTTACAGCCGCGGGAAAGGTTACAATGAGCAGTTCTTC.

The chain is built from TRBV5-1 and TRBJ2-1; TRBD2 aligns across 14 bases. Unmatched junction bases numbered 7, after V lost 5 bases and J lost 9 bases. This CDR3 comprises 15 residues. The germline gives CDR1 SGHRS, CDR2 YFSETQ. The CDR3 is CASSPGTSGRREQFF. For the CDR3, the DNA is TGCGCCAGCAGTCCCGGGACTAGCGGGAGACGTGAGCAGTTCTTC.

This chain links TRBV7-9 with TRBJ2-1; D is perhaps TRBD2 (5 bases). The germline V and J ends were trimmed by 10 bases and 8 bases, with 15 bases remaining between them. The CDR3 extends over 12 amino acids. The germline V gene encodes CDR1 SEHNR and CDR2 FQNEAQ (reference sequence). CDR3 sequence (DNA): TGTGCCACCTCCCTAGCTATCGATGAGCAGTTCTTC. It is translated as CATSLAIDEQFF.

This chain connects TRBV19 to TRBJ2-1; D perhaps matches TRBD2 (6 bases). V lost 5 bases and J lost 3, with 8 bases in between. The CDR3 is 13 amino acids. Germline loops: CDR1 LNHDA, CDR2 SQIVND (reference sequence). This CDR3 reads CASSPGLYNEQFF. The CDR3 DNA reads TGTGCCAGTAGTCCGGGACTCTACAATGAGCAGTTCTTC.

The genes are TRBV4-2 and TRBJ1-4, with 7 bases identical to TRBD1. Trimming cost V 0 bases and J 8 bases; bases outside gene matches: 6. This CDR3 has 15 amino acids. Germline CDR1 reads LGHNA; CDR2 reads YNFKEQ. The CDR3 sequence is CASSQEATGREKLFF. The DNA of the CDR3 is TGTGCCAGCAGCCAAGAAGCGACAGGGAGGGAAAAACTGTTTTTT.